The sequence of this TCR beta chain was determined in a study of CD8+CD57+ T cells in acquired aplastic anemia. Study overall: Sorted CD4+ and CD8+ cell DNA averaged about 3.5 ug.

The CDR3 is 14 amino acids. Germline-derived CDR1 and CDR2 are LNHDA and SQIVND (reference sequence). V lost 7 bases to trimming and J lost 8 bases; unmatched junction nucleotides: 11. Whole-study findings and limits: About 27 CD8+ CDR3 sequences were shared between patients and controls.

In its sample, this clonotype was seen many times. Antigen specificity is unknown. According to the study, genomic DNA was the template for TCR beta VDJ and CDR3 profiling. TCRdb recomputed calls from the reads with MiXCR, one row per CDR3 protein. The repertoire holds around 200,000 distinct CDR3 sequences, less than 65% seen once, with under 55% in the top ten. Selection for sequencing was limited to patients who had shown CD8+CD57+ cell expansion by flow cytometry. The patients all had a severe acquired aplastic anemia diagnosis. The receptor was isolated from a human donor with aplastic anemia. Sequencing was done on a sample of sorted CD4+, CD8+, or CD8+CD57+ T cells (not recorded which) from PBMCs. This chain connects TRBV19 to TRBJ1-2; 9 nucleotides line up with TRBD1. The CDR3: CASTPGQGAGGYTF. CDR3 in DNA: TGTGCCAGTACTCCGGGACAGGGAGCTGGGGGCTACACCTTC. The variable domain in full, with the rest retrieved from reference TRBV19 and TRBJ1-2, is DGGITQSPKYLFRKEGQNVTLSCEQNLNHDAMYWYRQDPGQGLRLIYYSQIVNDFQKGDIAEGYSVSREKKESFPLTVTSAQKNPTAFYLCASTPGQGAGGYTFGSGTRLTVV.